This entry features one T cell receptor (beta chain) sequence. Authors' analysis steps: Estimation of nucleated cell counts relied on the amplification of reference gene primers. Data came from immunoSEQ multiplex PCR; TCRdb stores just in-frame clones and leaves some out. V, J and clone size reflect that table, while D and trimming were determined from the DNA. The sample shows some 670,000 clones, 85% to 90% of them seen only once. This record belongs to a study of blood T cell repertoires in COVID-19. About the research overall: Samples of COVID-19 (acute and convalescent) were obtained from the United States, Italy and Spain. PBMCs, B-cell-depleted T cells, or T cells were the source of the cDNA or gDNA that made up the material.

This CDR3 is built from 18 residues. CDR1 SEHNR and CDR2 FQNEAQ come from the germline V gene (reference sequence). V lost 5 bases to trimming and J lost 4 bases, with 26 bases between them. The chain is built from TRBV7-9 and TRBJ1-1, with TRBD1 as a possible D gene (6 bases). This receptor was obtained from a woman aged 18-29 years with acute or convalescent COVID-19. Sequenced input: peripheral blood. As DNA, the CDR3 is TGTGCCAGCAGCCAACGGTTATCCCGGGGGGCACGTAGCACTGAAGCTTTCTTT. Residues: CASSQRLSRGARSTEAFF.